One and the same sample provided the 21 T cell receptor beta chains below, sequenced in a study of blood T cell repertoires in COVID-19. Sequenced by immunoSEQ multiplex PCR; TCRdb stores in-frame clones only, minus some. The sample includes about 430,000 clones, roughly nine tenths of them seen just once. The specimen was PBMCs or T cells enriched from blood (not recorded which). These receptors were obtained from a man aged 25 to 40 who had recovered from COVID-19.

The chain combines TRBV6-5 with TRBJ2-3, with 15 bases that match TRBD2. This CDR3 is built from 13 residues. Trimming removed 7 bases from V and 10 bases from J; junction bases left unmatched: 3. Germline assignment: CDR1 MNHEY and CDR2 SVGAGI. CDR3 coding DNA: TGTGCCAGCACCGGACTAGCGGGAGGGCCGCAGTATTTT. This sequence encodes CASTGLAGGPQYF.

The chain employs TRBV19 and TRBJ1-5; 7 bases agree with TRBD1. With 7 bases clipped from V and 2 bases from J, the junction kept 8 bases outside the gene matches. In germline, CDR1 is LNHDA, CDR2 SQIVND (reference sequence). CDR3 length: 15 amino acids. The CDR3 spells CASNSRQGRNQPQHF. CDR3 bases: TGTGCCAGTAATAGCCGACAGGGTCGCAATCAGCCCCAGCATTTT.

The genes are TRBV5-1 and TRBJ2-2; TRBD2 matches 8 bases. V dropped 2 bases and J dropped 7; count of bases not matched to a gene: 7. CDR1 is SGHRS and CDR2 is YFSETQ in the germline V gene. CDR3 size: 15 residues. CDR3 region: CASSLIAGGVGELFF. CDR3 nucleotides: TGCGCCAGCAGCTTAATTGCGGGAGGCGTCGGGGAGCTGTTTTTT. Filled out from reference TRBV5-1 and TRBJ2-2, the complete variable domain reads KAGVTQTPRYLIKTRGQQVTLSCSPISGHRSVSWYQQTPGQGLQFLFEYFSETQRNKGNFPGRFSGRQFSNSRSEMNVSTLELGDSALYLCASSLIAGGVGELFFGEGSRLTVL.

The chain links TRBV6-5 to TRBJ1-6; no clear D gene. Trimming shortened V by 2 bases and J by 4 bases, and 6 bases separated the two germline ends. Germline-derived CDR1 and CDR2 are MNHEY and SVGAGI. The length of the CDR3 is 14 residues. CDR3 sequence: CASSYGQYNSPLHF. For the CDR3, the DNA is TGTGCCAGCAGTTACGGGCAGTATAATTCACCCCTCCACTTT.

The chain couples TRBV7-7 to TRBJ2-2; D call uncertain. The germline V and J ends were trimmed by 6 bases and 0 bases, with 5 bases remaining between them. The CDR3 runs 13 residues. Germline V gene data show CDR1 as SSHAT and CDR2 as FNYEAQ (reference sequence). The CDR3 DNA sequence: TGTGCCAGCAGGCCGGCGAACACCGGGGAGCTGTTTTTT. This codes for CASRPANTGELFF.

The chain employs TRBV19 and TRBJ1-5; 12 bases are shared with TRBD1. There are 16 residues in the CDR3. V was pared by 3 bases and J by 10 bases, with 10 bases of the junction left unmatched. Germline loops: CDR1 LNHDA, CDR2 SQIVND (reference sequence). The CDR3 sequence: CASSMVSGTGGQPQHF. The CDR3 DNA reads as TGTGCCAGTAGTATGGTCTCTGGGACAGGGGGCCAACCCCAGCATTTT. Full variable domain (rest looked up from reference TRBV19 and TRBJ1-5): DGGITQSPKYLFRKEGQNVTLSCEQNLNHDAMYWYRQDPGQGLRLIYYSQIVNDFQKGDIAEGYSVSREKKESFPLTVTSAQKNPTAFYLCASSMVSGTGGQPQHFGDGTRLSIL.

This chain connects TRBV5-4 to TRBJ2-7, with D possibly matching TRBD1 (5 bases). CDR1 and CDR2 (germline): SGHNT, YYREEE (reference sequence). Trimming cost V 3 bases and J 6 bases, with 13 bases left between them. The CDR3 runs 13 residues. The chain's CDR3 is CASSSITGSEQYF. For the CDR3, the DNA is TGTGCCAGCAGCTCAATCACAGGTTCCGAGCAGTACTTC.

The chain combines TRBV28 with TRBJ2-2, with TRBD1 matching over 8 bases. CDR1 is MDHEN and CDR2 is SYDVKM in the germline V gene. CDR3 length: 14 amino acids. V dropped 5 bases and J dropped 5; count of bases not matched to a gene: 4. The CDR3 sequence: CASSRRQGTGELFF. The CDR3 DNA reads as TGTGCCAGCAGTCGAAGACAGGGGACCGGGGAGCTGTTTTTT.

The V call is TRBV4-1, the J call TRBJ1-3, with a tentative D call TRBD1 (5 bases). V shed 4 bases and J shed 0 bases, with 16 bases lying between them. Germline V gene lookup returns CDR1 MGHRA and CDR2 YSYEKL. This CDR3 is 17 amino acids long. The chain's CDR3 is CASSRFGANPSGNTIYF. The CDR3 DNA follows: TGCGCCAGCAGCCGATTTGGGGCGAACCCCTCTGGAAACACCATATATTTT.

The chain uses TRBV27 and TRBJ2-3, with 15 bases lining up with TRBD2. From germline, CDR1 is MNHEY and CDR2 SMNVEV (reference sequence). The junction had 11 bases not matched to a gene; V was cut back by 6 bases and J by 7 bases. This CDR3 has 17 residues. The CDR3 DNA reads TGTGCCAGCAGACGGACTAGCGGGAGGGCCGAGCTTAATACGCAGTATTTT. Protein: CASRRTSGRAELNTQYF.

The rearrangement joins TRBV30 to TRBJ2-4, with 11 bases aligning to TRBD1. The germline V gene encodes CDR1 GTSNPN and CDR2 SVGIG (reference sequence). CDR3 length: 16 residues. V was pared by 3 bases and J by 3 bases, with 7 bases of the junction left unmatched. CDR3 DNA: TGTGCCTGGAGCGGGGGACAGGGGGGATACAAAAACATTCAGTACTTC. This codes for CAWSGGQGGYKNIQYF.

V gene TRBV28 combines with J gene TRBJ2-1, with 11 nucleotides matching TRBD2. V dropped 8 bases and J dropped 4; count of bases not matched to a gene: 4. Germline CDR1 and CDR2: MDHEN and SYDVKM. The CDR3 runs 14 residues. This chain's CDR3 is CASLGLAGYNEQFF. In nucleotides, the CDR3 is TGTGCCAGCCTAGGACTAGCGGGTTACAATGAGCAGTTCTTC.

CDR3 in amino acids: CASSPNWGENNSPLHF. The CDR3 DNA sequence: TGTGCCAGCTCACCTAACTGGGGAGAGAATAATTCACCCCTCCACTTT. V is TRBV18 and J is TRBJ1-6; D is undetermined. Trimming cost V 3 bases and J 5 bases, with 14 bases left between them. The CDR3 is 16 amino acids. Germline CDR1 reads KGHSH; CDR2 reads LQKENI.

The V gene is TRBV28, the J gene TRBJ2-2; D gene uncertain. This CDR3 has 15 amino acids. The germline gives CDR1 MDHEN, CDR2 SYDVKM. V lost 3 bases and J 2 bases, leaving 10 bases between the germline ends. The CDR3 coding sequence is TGTGCCAGCAGTTTCAGACATCCCAACACCGGGGAGCTGTTTTTT. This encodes CASSFRHPNTGELFF. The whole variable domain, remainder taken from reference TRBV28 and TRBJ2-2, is DVKVTQSSRYLVKRTGEKVFLECVQDMDHENMFWYRQDPGLGLRLIYFSYDVKMKEKGDIPEGYSVSREKKERFSLILESASTNQTSMYLCASSFRHPNTGELFFGEGSRLTVL.

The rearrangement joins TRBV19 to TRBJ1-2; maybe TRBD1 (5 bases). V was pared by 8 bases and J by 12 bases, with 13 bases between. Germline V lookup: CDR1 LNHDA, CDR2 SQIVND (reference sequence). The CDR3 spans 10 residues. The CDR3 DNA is TGTGCCAGTGGGACTCCGGTGCACACCTTC. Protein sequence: CASGTPVHTF. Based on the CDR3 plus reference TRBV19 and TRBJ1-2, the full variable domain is DGGITQSPKYLFRKEGQNVTLSCEQNLNHDAMYWYRQDPGQGLRLIYYSQIVNDFQKGDIAEGYSVSREKKESFPLTVTSAQKNPTAFYLCASGTPVHTFGSGTRLTVV.

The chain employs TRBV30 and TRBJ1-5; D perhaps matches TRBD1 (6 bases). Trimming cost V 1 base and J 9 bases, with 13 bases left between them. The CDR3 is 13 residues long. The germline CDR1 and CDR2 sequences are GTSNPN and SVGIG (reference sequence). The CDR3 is CAWSAGLRGPQHF. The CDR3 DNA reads TGTGCCTGGAGTGCGGGGCTCAGGGGGCCCCAGCATTTT.

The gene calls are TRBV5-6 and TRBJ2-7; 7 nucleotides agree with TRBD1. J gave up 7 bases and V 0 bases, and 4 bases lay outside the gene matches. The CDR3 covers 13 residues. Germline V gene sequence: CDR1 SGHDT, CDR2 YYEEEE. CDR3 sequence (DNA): TGTGCCAGCAGCTTGGGACAGGGTGGGGAGCAGTACTTC. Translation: CASSLGQGGEQYF.

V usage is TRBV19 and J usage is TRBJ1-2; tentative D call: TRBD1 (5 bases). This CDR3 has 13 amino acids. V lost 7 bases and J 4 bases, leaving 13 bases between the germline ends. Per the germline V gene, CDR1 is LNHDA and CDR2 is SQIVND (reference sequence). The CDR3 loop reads CASNKGVSYGYTF. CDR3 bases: TGTGCCAGTAATAAAGGGGTTAGCTATGGCTACACCTTC. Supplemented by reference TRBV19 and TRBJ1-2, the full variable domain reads DGGITQSPKYLFRKEGQNVTLSCEQNLNHDAMYWYRQDPGQGLRLIYYSQIVNDFQKGDIAEGYSVSREKKESFPLTVTSAQKNPTAFYLCASNKGVSYGYTFGSGTRLTVV.

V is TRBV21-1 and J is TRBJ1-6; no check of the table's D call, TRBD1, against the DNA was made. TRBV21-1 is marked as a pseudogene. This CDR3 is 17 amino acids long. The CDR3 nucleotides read TGTGCCAGCAGCACCGGACAGCTTCGGGGTTATAATTCACCCCTCCACTTT. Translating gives CASSTGQLRGYNSPLHF.

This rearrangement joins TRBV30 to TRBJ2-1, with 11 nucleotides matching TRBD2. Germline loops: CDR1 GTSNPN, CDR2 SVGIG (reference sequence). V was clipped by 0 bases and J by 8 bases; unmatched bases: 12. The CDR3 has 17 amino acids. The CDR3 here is CAWSVLGRLAGGYEQFF. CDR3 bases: TGTGCCTGGAGTGTACTAGGTAGGCTAGCGGGGGGCTATGAGCAGTTCTTC.

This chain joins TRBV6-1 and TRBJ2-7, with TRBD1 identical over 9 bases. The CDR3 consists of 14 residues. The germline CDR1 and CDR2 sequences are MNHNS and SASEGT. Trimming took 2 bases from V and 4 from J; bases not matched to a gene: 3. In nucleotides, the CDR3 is TGTGCCAGCAGTGAAAGACAGGGGGGATACGAGCAGTACTTC. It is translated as CASSERQGGYEQYF.